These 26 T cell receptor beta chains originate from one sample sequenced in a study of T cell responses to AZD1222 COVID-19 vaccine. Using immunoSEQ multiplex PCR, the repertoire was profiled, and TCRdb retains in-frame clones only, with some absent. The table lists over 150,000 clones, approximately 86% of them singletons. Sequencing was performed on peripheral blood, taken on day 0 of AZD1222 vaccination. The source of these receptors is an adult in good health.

The CDR3 protein is CASSQDYTQGYGYTF. CDR3 nucleotides: TGCGCCAGCAGCCAAGATTACACACAGGGATATGGCTACACCTTC. The J gene is TRBJ1-2, the V gene TRBV4-1; possible D gene TRBD1, 6 bases. The V and J ends lost 0 bases and 5 bases respectively, with 13 bases between them. Germline lookup yields CDR1 MGHRA and CDR2 YSYEKL. This CDR3 is built from 15 residues.

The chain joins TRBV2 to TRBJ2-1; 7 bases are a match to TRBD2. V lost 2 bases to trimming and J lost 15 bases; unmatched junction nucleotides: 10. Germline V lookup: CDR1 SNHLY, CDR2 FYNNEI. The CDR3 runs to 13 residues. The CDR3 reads CASSESGGSVVFF. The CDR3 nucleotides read TGTGCCAGCAGTGAATCGGGCGGGAGCGTTGTGTTCTTC.

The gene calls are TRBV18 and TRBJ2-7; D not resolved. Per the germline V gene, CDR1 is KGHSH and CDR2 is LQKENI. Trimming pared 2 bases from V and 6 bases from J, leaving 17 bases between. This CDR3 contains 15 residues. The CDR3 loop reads CASSPVPTPGFEQYF. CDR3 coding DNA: TGTGCCAGCTCACCAGTTCCAACCCCGGGCTTCGAGCAGTACTTC.

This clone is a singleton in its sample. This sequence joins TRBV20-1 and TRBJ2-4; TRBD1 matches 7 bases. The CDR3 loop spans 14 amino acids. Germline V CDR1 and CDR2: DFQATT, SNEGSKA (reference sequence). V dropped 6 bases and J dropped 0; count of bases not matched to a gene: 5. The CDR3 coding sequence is TGCAGTGCGAGTCACAGGGGAGCCAAAAACATTCAGTACTTC. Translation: CSASHRGAKNIQYF.

The CDR3 sequence is CASSLAVAYNEQFF. The CDR3 nucleotides read TGTGCCAGCAGCTTAGCTGTGGCCTACAATGAGCAGTTCTTC. This chain joins TRBV7-9 and TRBJ2-1; D remains ambiguous. Germline V lookup: CDR1 SEHNR, CDR2 FQNEAQ (reference sequence). V lost 0 bases to trimming and J lost 2 bases, with 5 bases between them. There are 14 residues in the CDR3.

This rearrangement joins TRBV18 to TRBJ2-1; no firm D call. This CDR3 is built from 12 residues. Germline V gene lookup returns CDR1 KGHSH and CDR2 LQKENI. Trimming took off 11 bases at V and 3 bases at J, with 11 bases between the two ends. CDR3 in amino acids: CASGPSYNEQFF. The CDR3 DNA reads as TGTGCCTCTGGGCCTAGCTACAATGAGCAGTTCTTC.

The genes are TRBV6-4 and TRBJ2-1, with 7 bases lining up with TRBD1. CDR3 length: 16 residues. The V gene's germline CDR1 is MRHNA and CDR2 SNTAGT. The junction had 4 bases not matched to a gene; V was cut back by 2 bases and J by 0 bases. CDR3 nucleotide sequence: TGTGCCAGCAGTGACAAACAGGGGAGCTCCTACAATGAGCAGTTCTTC. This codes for CASSDKQGSSYNEQFF.

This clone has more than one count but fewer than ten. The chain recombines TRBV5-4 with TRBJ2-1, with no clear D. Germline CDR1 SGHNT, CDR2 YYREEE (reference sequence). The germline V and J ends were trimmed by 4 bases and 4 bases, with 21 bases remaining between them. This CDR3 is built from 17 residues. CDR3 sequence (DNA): TGTGCCAGCAGCGATCAGGAGCGCGACTTGAAATACAATGAGCAGTTCTTC. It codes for CASSDQERDLKYNEQFF. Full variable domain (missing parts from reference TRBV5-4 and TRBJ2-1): ETGVTQSPTHLIKTRGQQVTLRCSSQSGHNTVSWYQQALGQGPQFIFQYYREEENGRGNFPPRFSGLQFPNYSSELNVNALELDDSALYLCASSDQERDLKYNEQFFGPGTRLTVL.

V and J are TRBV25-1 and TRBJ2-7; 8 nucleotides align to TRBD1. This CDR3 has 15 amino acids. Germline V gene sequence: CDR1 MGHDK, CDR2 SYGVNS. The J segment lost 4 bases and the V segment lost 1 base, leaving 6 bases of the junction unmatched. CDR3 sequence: CASSESGRGPYEQYF. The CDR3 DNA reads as TGTGCCAGCAGTGAATCGGGCAGGGGGCCTTACGAGCAGTACTTC.

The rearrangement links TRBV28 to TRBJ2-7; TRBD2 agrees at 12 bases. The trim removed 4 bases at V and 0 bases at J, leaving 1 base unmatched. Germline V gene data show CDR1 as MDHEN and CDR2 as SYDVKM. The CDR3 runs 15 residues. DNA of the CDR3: TGTGCCAGCAGTTCTAGCGGGAGGGCCTCCTACGAGCAGTACTTC. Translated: CASSSSGRASYEQYF.

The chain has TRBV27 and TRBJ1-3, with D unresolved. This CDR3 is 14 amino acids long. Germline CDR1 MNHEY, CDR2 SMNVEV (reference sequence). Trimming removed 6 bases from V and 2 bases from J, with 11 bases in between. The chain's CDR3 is CASRGQSPGNTIYF. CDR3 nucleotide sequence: TGTGCCAGCAGGGGTCAGAGCCCTGGAAACACCATATATTTT.

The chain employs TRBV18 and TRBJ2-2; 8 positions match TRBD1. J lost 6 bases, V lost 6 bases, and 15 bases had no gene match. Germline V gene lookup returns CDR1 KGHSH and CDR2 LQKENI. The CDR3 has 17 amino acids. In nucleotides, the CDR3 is TGTGCCAGCTCGCGTTCCGGGACAGGACCCCATGCCGGGGAGCTGTTTTTT. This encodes CASSRSGTGPHAGELFF.

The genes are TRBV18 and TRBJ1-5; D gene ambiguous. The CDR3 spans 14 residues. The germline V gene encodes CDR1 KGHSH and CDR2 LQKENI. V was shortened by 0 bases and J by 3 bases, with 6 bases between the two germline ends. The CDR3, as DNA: TGTGCCAGCTCACCACCGGGATACAATCAGCCCCAGCATTTT. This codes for CASSPPGYNQPQHF.

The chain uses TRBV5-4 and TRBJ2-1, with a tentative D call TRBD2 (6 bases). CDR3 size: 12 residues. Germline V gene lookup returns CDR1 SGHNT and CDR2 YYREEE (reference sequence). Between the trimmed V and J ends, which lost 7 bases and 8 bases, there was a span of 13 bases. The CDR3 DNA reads TGTGCCAGCCACGGGAGCCGGCATGAGCAGTTCTTC. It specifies CASHGSRHEQFF.

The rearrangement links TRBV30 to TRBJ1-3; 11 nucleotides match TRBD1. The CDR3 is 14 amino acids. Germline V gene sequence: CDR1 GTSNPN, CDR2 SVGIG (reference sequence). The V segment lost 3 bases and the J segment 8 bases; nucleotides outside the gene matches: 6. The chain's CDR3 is CAWRPGQGVYTIYF. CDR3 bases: TGTGCCTGGAGACCGGGACAGGGGGTCTACACCATATATTTT.

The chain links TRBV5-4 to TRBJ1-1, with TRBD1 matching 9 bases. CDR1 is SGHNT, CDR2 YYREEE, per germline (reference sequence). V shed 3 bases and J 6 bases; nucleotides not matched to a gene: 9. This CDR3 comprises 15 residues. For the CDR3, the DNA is TGTGCCAGCAGCTACGGGACAGGGTTGTTTGCTGAAGCTTTCTTT. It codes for CASSYGTGLFAEAFF.

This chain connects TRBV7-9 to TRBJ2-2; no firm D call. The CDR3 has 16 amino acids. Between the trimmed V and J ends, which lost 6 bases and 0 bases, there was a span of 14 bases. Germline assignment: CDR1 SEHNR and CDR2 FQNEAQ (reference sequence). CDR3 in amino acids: CASRSRPVPNTGELFF. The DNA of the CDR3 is TGTGCCAGCAGATCCAGGCCGGTCCCGAACACCGGGGAGCTGTTTTTT.

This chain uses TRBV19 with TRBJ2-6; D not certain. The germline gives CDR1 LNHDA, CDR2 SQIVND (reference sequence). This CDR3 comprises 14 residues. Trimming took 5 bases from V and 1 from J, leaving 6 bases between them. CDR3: CASSLRSGANVLTF. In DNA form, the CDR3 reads TGTGCCAGTAGTCTCCGATCTGGGGCCAACGTCCTGACTTTC.

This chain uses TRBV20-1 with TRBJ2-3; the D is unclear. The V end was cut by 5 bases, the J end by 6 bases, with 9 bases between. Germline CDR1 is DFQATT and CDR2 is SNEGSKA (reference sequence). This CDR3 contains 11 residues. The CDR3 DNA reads TGCAGTGCTGACCGTGGGGATACGCAGTATTTT. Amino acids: CSADRGDTQYF.

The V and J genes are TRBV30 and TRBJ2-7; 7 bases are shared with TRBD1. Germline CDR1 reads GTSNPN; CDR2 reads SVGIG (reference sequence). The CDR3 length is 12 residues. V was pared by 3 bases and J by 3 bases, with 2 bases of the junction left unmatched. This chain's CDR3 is CAWRAGGYEQYF. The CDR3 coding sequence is TGTGCCTGGAGGGCAGGGGGCTACGAGCAGTACTTC.

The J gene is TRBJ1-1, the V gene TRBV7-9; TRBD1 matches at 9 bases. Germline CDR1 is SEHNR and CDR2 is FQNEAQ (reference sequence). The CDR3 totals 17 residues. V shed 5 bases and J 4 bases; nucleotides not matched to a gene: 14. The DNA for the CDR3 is TGTGCCAGCAGCACCCACCTCGGACAGGGGAGAAGCACTGAAGCTTTCTTT. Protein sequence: CASSTHLGQGRSTEAFF. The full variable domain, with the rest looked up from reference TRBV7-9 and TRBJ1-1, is DTGVSQNPRHKITKRGQNVTFRCDPISEHNRLYWYRQTLGQGPEFLTYFQNEAQLEKSRLLSDRFSAERPKGSFSTLEIQRTEQGDSAMYLCASSTHLGQGRSTEAFFGQGTRLTVV.

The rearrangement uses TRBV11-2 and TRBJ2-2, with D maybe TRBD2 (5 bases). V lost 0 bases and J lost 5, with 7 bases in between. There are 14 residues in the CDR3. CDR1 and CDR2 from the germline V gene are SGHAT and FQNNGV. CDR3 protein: CASSLELVTGELFF. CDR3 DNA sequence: TGTGCCAGCAGCTTAGAACTAGTAACCGGGGAGCTGTTTTTT.

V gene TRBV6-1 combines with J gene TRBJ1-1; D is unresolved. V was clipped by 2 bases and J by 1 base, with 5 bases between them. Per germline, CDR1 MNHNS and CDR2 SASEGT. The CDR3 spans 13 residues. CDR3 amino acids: CASSEPPNTEAFF. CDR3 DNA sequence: TGTGCCAGCAGTGAACCCCCGAACACTGAAGCTTTCTTT.

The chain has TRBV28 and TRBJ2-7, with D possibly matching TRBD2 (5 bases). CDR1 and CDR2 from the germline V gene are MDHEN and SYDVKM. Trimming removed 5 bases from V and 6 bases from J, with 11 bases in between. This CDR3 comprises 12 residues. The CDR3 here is CASSAGTGEQYF. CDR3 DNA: TGTGCCAGCAGTGCGGGTACCGGCGAGCAGTACTTC.

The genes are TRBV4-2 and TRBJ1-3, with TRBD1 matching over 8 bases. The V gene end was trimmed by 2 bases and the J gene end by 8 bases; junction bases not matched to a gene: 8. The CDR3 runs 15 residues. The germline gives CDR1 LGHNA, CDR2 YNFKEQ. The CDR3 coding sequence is TGTGCCAGCAGCCAAAATTCACAGGGGGTCGACACCATATATTTT. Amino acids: CASSQNSQGVDTIYF.

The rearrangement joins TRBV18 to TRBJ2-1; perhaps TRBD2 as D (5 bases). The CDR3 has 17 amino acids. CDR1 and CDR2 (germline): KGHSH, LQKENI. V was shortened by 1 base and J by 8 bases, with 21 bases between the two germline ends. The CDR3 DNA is TGTGCCAGCTCACCACAGGCCCCCCGAAGGCGGGCGTATGAGCAGTTCTTC. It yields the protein CASSPQAPRRRAYEQFF.